The next 12 T cell receptor beta chains were all read from a single sample in a study of blood T cell repertoires in COVID-19 (dated by TCRdb to between 2020 and 2021). The library was produced with the immunoSEQ multiplex PCR assay. Sourced from immuneACCESS, this table was stored by TCRdb with only in-frame sequences that have V and J called. A share of the clones is absent; for the studies checked, an unresolved V gene accounts for under half, and the remainder has no known explanation. The sample contains 130,000 or so clones, around 88% of them found a single time. More than 1.5% of the sample is in the top ten clones. The specimen was peripheral blood. The receptors derive from a woman in her fifties or sixties with acute or convalescent COVID-19.

This chain uses TRBV27 with TRBJ1-2; maybe TRBD1 (6 bases). From germline, CDR1 is MNHEY and CDR2 SMNVEV (reference sequence). V lost 1 base and J lost 6, with 12 bases in between. There are 14 residues in the CDR3. The CDR3 loop reads CASSLLRGRDGYTF. The CDR3 nucleotides are TGTGCCAGCAGTTTATTGCGGGGGCGCGATGGCTACACCTTC.

This chain uses TRBV7-8 with TRBJ1-6; TRBD1 might be the D (6 bases). The CDR3 loop spans 15 amino acids. The V end was cut by 4 bases, the J end by 7 bases, with 14 bases between. Germline lookup yields CDR1 SGHVS and CDR2 FQNEAQ. The DNA of the CDR3 is TGTGCCAGCAGCTCAGGACAGTCGGGCAATTCACCCCTCCACTTT. Protein: CASSSGQSGNSPLHF.

V gene TRBV10-2 combines with J gene TRBJ2-2; maybe TRBD1 (6 bases). In germline, CDR1 is WSHSY, CDR2 SAAADI. The length of the CDR3 is 13 residues. Trimming removed 4 bases at V and 7 bases at J, with 10 bases between. CDR3 sequence: CASSAGVGGELFF. The CDR3 region has the DNA TGCGCCAGCAGTGCAGGGGTTGGCGGGGAGCTGTTTTTT.

This rearrangement joins TRBV19 to TRBJ2-7, with TRBD2 as a possible D gene (6 bases). Germline-derived CDR1 and CDR2 are LNHDA and SQIVND (reference sequence). Trimming removed 8 bases at V and 4 bases at J, with 9 bases between. There are 11 residues in the CDR3. CDR3 DNA sequence: TGTGCCAGTGGGACTTTTTACGAGCAGTACTTC. The encoded protein is CASGTFYEQYF.

The rearrangement links TRBV6-2 or TRBV6-3 to TRBJ2-1, with TRBD2 matching over 9 bases. Germline V gene sequence: CDR1 MNHEY, CDR2 SVGEGT. The CDR3 totals 19 residues. Trimming removed 2 bases from V and 0 bases from J; junction bases left unmatched: 11. CDR3 nucleotide sequence: TGTGCCAGCAGTTACCGCTTTAGCGGGGGCGACAGCTCCTACAATGAGCAGTTCTTC. Its translation: CASSYRFSGGDSSYNEQFF.

This clone was picked up a small number of times. This chain connects TRBV27 to TRBJ2-1, with 9 positions matching TRBD2. Germline V CDR1 and CDR2: MNHEY, SMNVEV (reference sequence). J gave up 0 bases and V 8 bases, and 8 bases lay outside the gene matches. The length of the CDR3 is 16 residues. This CDR3 reads CASRRETSGSYNEQFF. CDR3 coding DNA: TGTGCCAGCCGGCGCGAGACTAGCGGCTCCTACAATGAGCAGTTCTTC.

The chain couples TRBV7-3 to TRBJ1-2; D is undetermined. The CDR3 has 13 residues. Trimming removed 4 bases at V and 2 bases at J, with 8 bases between. Germline assignment: CDR1 SGHTA and CDR2 FQGTGA. The chain's CDR3 is CASSSQLNYGYTF. The DNA of the CDR3 is TGTGCCAGCAGCTCCCAATTGAACTATGGCTACACCTTC.

This chain uses TRBV5-1 with TRBJ1-2; 8 bases match TRBD1. V lost 4 bases, J lost 4 bases, and 9 bases stayed unmatched. The CDR3 extends over 15 amino acids. In germline, CDR1 is SGHRS, CDR2 YFSETQ. This chain's CDR3 is CASSTTGTGLYGYTF. The CDR3 DNA is TGCGCCAGCAGCACAACCGGGACAGGCCTCTATGGCTACACCTTC.

V and J are TRBV12-5 and TRBJ1-1; D may be TRBD1 (6 bases). The CDR3 extends over 13 amino acids. Per germline, CDR1 LGHNT and CDR2 FRNRAP. With 0 bases removed from V and 11 bases from J, the gap between germline ends came to 13 bases. CDR3 in amino acids: CASGLVEGGAAFF. The CDR3 DNA reads as TGTGCTAGTGGTTTGGTAGAAGGGGGAGCGGCTTTCTTT.

J is TRBJ1-1 and V is TRBV10-3; a weak D match, TRBD1 (5 bases). The CDR3 has 14 residues. The germline V gene encodes CDR1 ENHRY and CDR2 SYGVKD. V gave up 5 bases and J gave up 1 base, with 11 bases separating them. CDR3 in DNA: TGTGCCATCAGTAAGGACACTGGGAACACTGAAGCTTTCTTT. It yields the protein CAISKDTGNTEAFF.

This clone was seen a handful of times. V gene TRBV7-9 combines with J gene TRBJ2-1; a possible D gene is TRBD2 (7 bases). CDR1 is SEHNR, CDR2 FQNEAQ, per germline (reference sequence). V lost 5 bases and J 5 bases, leaving 16 bases between the germline ends. The CDR3 is 15 amino acids. For the CDR3, the DNA is TGTGCCAGCAGCGACTTGGGGGGGGCCCACAATGAGCAGTTCTTC. Translated: CASSDLGGAHNEQFF.

The J gene is TRBJ1-2, the V gene TRBV7-2, with D unresolved. The CDR3 extends over 13 amino acids. V was pared by 5 bases and J by 4 bases, with 11 bases between. Germline V CDR1 and CDR2: SGHTA, FQGNSA. CDR3 coding DNA: TGTGCCAGCAGCCCTCCTTCTCTCTATGGCTACACCTTC. It is translated as CASSPPSLYGYTF.